This T cell receptor (beta chain) was identified in a study of breast tumors, draining lymph nodes, adjacent tissues. Broader study findings: The lymph node origin of tumor T cells was framed as consistent with a hypothesis, not demonstrated. Findings are consistent with lymph node origin and intratumoral expansion of most tumor T cells.

TCRdb re-analysed the multiplex PCR reads in MiXCR, keeping a single row per CDR3 protein. The sample yields under 350,000 distinct CDR3 sequences, 30% to 35% seen once. Breast cancer patients provided tissue from their axillary draining lymph nodes. Germline CDR1 is MDHEN and CDR2 is SYDVKM. The CDR3 runs to 12 residues. V shed 10 bases and J shed 8 bases, with 17 bases lying between them. Only a few counts were recorded for this clonotype. What it recognizes is unknown. Sequencing was performed on axillary lymph node tissue. The chain has TRBV28 and TRBJ1-2, with TRBD1 as a possible D gene (6 bases). This clonotype originated in a female donor with breast cancer. Some clones in this sample may be carry-over from other donors' samples. DNA of the CDR3: TGTGCCACCGTTCAGGGGCCTGGGGGCTACACCTTC. Translation: CATVQGPGGYTF.